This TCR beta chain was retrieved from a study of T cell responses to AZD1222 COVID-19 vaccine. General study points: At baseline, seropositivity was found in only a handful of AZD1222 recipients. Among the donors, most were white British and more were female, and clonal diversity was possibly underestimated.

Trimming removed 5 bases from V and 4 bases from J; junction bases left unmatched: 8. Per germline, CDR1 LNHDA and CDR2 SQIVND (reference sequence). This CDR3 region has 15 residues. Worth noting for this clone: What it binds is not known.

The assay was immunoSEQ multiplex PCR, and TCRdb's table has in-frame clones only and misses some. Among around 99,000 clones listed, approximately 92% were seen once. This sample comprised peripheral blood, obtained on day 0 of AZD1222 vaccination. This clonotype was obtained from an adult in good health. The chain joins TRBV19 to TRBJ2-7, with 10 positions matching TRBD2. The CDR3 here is CASSSVASGRYEQYF. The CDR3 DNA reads TGTGCCAGTAGTTCGGTGGCTAGCGGGAGATACGAGCAGTACTTC.